This T cell receptor (beta chain) was captured in a study of blood T cell repertoires in COVID-19. Whole-study context: From T cells, B-cell-depleted T cells, or PBMCs came the material, which was cDNA or gDNA.

Authors' data handling: Using reference gene primer amplification, nucleated cell counts were estimated. The data were produced by immunoSEQ multiplex PCR, yet TCRdb's version contains in-frame clones alone and is incomplete. The D gene and trimming were derived from the DNA, and the V and J assignments and clone size from that table. This table holds 300,000 to 400,000 clones, over 80% found once. The V gene lost 8 bases and the J gene lost 4 bases, with 9 bases spanning the gap. The CDR3 consists of 12 residues. This TCR came from a woman aged 50 to 65 with COVID-19, enrolled during active disease. This sequence joins TRBV12-3 or TRBV12-4 and TRBJ1-3; D call uncertain. Sequences were obtained from peripheral blood. CDR3 loop: CASQLYGNTIYF. CDR3 nucleotide sequence: TGTGCCAGCCAACTTTACGGAAACACCATATATTTT.